The rows below give T cell receptor beta chains drawn from one sample of a study of cytomegalovirus exposure and HLA in healthy donors. Method: immunoSEQ multiplex PCR; TCRdb's copy keeps in-frame clones and lacks some. Altogether around 67,000 clones are present, around three quarters being singletons, with the ten largest covering 7.8%. Sequenced sample: PBMCs. The origin of the receptors is a man in his late teens or twenties in good health and CMV-seropositive. CDR3s include the opening cysteine and the closing phenylalanine or tryptophan. Each record gives: D gene, clone size, J gene, V gene, CDR3 protein, CDR3 DNA. D genes are given only for firm matches. Rows may omit the clone size; those that give it use once, few, many or a size class.

>NA|NA|TRBJ1-2|TRBV5-1
CASSLDGGGPYGYTF
TGCGCCAGCAGCTTGGACGGGGGGGGCCCCTATGGCTACACCTTC
>TRBD1|NA|TRBJ2-7|TRBV6-6
CASSYGYRGDEQYF
TGTGCCAGCAGTTACGGGTACAGGGGGGACGAGCAGTACTTC
>NA|NA|TRBJ1-2|TRBV5-4
CASSLGQPDGYTF
TGTGCCAGCAGCCTTGGACAGCCGGATGGCTACACCTTC
>TRBD1|NA|TRBJ2-7|TRBV7-8
CASSPRWTGNVEQYF
TGTGCCAGCAGCCCAAGATGGACAGGGAATGTCGAGCAGTACTTC
>TRBD2|NA|TRBJ2-7|TRBV6-5
CASSYSRAAGGSEQYF
TGTGCCAGCAGTTACTCGAGAGCAGCGGGAGGGAGCGAGCAGTACTTC
>TRBD1|NA|TRBJ1-4|TRBV19
CASSQGGSNEKLFF
TGTGCCAGTAGTCAGGGGGGAAGCAACGAAAAACTGTTTTTT
>TRBD2|NA|TRBJ2-7|TRBV4-1
CASSQAQAGSPAYEQYF
TGCGCCAGCAGCCAAGCACAAGCGGGATCGCCAGCCTACGAGCAGTACTTC
>TRBD1|NA|TRBJ2-5|TRBV11-2
CASSLGTGMETQYF
TGTGCCAGCAGCTTAGGGACAGGGATGGAGACCCAGTACTTC
>TRBD1|NA|TRBJ1-1|TRBV9
CASSGSPTGDTEAFF
TGTGCCAGCAGCGGTAGTCCGACAGGGGACACTGAAGCTTTCTTT
>NA|NA|TRBJ2-7|TRBV7-2
CASSLTGWYEQYF
TGTGCCAGCAGCTTAACAGGGTGGTACGAGCAGTACTTC
>TRBD2|NA|TRBJ2-5|TRBV6-5
CASSYGTSQETQYF
TGTGCCAGCAGTTATGGGACTAGCCAAGAGACCCAGTACTTC
>NA|NA|TRBJ2-7|TRBV30
CAWSGRGGTYEQYF
TGTGCCTGGAGTGGAAGGGGGGGAACCTACGAGCAGTACTTC
>TRBD1|NA|TRBJ1-2|TRBV30
CAWSPLLRGHGYTF
TGTGCCTGGAGTCCGCTCCTCAGGGGGCATGGCTACACCTTC
>TRBD2|few|TRBJ2-3|TRBV30
CAWGAGLTDTQYF
TGTGCCTGGGGAGCGGGGCTCACAGATACGCAGTATTTT
>NA|NA|TRBJ1-2|TRBV2
CASSHDMYDGYTF
TGTGCCAGCAGTCACGACATGTATGATGGCTACACCTTC
>NA|NA|TRBJ2-5|TRBV6-1
CASSFGTGTQETQYF
TGTGCCAGCAGTTTTGGGACGGGGACACAAGAGACCCAGTACTTC
>NA|NA|TRBJ1-2|TRBV30
CASRQRFNYGYTF
TGTGCCTCCCGACAGCGCTTTAACTATGGCTACACCTTC
>NA|NA|TRBJ2-1|TRBV5-1
CASSLGGLAPLF
TGCGCCAGCAGCTTGGGGGGGCTAGCTCCACTCTTC
>NA|NA|TRBJ2-3|TRBV20-1
CSASVDTQYF
TGCAGTGCTAGCGTTGATACGCAGTATTTT
>TRBD1|NA|TRBJ2-5|TRBV6-1
CASSEYRGTGDETQYF
TGTGCCAGCAGTGAATATAGAGGGACAGGGGATGAGACCCAGTACTTC
>TRBD1|NA|TRBJ1-1|TRBV29-1
CSGEAGGTEAFF
TGCAGCGGCGAGGCAGGGGGCACTGAAGCTTTCTTT
>NA|once|TRBJ2-2|TRBV7-3
CASSRSQGNTGELFF
TGTGCCAGCAGCCGGAGCCAGGGGAACACCGGGGAGCTGTTTTTT
>TRBD1|NA|TRBJ2-7|TRBV30
CASGQSYEQYF
TGTGCCTCGGGACAGTCCTACGAGCAGTACTTC
>NA|NA|TRBJ2-3|TRBV7-8
CASSLRRNTDTQYF
TGTGCCAGCAGCTTAAGGCGGAACACAGATACGCAGTATTTT
>TRBD2|NA|TRBJ2-7|TRBV5-1
CASSQGLAGNEQYF
TGCGCCAGCAGCCAGGGACTAGCGGGAAACGAGCAGTACTTC